What follows is one TCR beta chain and its context. The CDR3 totals 14 residues. V dropped 8 bases and J dropped 2 bases, with 13 bases sitting between them. CDR1 and CDR2 from the germline V gene are MNHNS and SASEGT. The source of the sample is a study of PD-L1 blockade in urothelial cancer. Study-level information: In the patient group, about 85% of the roughly 29 were males with bladder-origin urothelial cancer. A median blood sample held about 140,000 T cells and 80,000 or so unique TCRs.

The patients' disease, urothelial carcinoma, was locally advanced or metastatic. Sequencing was performed with immunoSEQ multiplex PCR; in TCRdb, only in-frame clones are kept and a portion is missing. Here the sample spans around 30,000 clones, 65% to 90% being singletons. The V gene is TRBV6-1, the J gene TRBJ1-5; no clear D. The clonotype originates from a man aged 55 to 69 with urothelial cancer. Sequencing was performed on PBMCs, taken around atezolizumab (anti-PD-L1) treatment. The CDR3 DNA sequence: TGTGCCAGCCGTGCTCGGTCCGGCAATCAGCCCCAGCATTTT. Translated, it gives CASRARSGNQPQHF.